A single sample is the source of the 29 T cell receptor beta chains below, sequenced in a study of cytomegalovirus exposure and HLA in healthy donors. 60 Vbeta and 13 Jbeta primers were used in PCR. The assay was immunoSEQ multiplex PCR, and TCRdb's table has in-frame clones only and misses some. The sample consists of around 170,000 clones, roughly 71% of them appearing once. The sample taken for sequencing was PBMCs. The receptor set was obtained from a girl aged 5-17 years in good health and CMV-seronegative.

The CDR3, as DNA: TGTGCCAGCAGTGAAGCGGGGGACAGGTACACCTTC. Its translation is CASSEAGDRYTF. This chain uses TRBV2 with TRBJ1-2, with 8 nucleotides matching TRBD1. The CDR3 covers 12 residues. Germline V gives CDR1 SNHLY, CDR2 FYNNEI. V lost 0 bases, J lost 11 bases, and 2 bases stayed unmatched.

J is TRBJ1-4 and V is TRBV7-9, with no clear D. CDR3 length: 15 residues. Germline CDR1 reads SEHNR; CDR2 reads FQNEAQ (reference sequence). The V end was cut by 5 bases, the J end by 8 bases, with 18 bases between. The CDR3 bases are TGTGCCAGCAGCCAACCGTTGGGGAGTGGAGAAAAACTGTTTTTT. This gives the protein CASSQPLGSGEKLFF.

The chain carries TRBV30 and TRBJ2-7; 8 positions agree with TRBD1. This CDR3 spans 15 amino acids. Germline CDR1 GTSNPN, CDR2 SVGIG (reference sequence). The trim removed 1 base at V and 2 bases at J, leaving 7 bases unmatched. CDR3 amino acids: CAWSEPDRDPYEQYF. The CDR3 coding sequence is TGTGCCTGGAGTGAACCGGACAGGGACCCCTACGAGCAGTACTTC.

J is TRBJ2-1 and V is TRBV7-9; D unclear. Germline V gene sequence: CDR1 SEHNR, CDR2 FQNEAQ (reference sequence). There are 14 residues in the CDR3. V gave up 6 bases and J gave up 3 bases, with 12 bases separating them. The CDR3 DNA is TGTGCCAGCAGTTTAACTGCCGACTACAATGAGCAGTTCTTC. Translated: CASSLTADYNEQFF.

The chain has TRBV18 and TRBJ2-3; D possibly corresponds to TRBD1 (5 bases). Germline CDR1 KGHSH, CDR2 LQKENI. Trimming took 6 bases from V and 7 from J, leaving 14 bases between them. This CDR3 is 13 amino acids long. The CDR3 sequence is CASSSTGGHTQYF. CDR3 in DNA: TGTGCCAGCTCTTCCACAGGTGGGCATACGCAGTATTTT.

The chain is built from TRBV6-1 and TRBJ1-1; D call uncertain. CDR3 length: 13 amino acids. V was trimmed by 7 bases and J by 5 bases, leaving 14 bases between them. Germline-derived CDR1 and CDR2 are MNHNS and SASEGT. This CDR3 reads CASITSRRTEAFF. The CDR3 DNA follows: TGTGCCAGCATAACGTCAAGGAGGACTGAAGCTTTCTTT.

This chain joins TRBV4-1 and TRBJ1-4; D is unresolved. V was pared by 5 bases and J by 0 bases, with 10 bases between. Germline CDR1 is MGHRA and CDR2 is YSYEKL. This CDR3 comprises 15 residues. The CDR3 nucleotides read TGCGCCAGCAGCGGAGGACGGTCAACTAATGAAAAACTGTTTTTT. Translated: CASSGGRSTNEKLFF.

The V call is TRBV11-2, the J call TRBJ2-2; D is possibly TRBD1 (6 bases). Germline V gene data show CDR1 as SGHAT and CDR2 as FQNNGV. Trimming removed 3 bases at V and 2 bases at J, with 7 bases between. This CDR3 has 14 amino acids. CDR3 protein: CASSLDSNTGELFF. The CDR3, as DNA: TGTGCCAGCAGCTTGGACAGTAACACCGGGGAGCTGTTTTTT.

The chain recombines TRBV30 with TRBJ1-3, with 7 positions matching TRBD1. V lost 0 bases, J lost 4 bases, and 3 bases stayed unmatched. Germline-derived CDR1 and CDR2 are GTSNPN and SVGIG (reference sequence). The CDR3 has 14 amino acids. The CDR3 nucleotides are TGTGCCTGGAGTGTGACAGGGTCAGGAAACACCATATATTTT. Translation gives CAWSVTGSGNTIYF.

The chain combines TRBV29-1 with TRBJ1-2; D perhaps matches TRBD1 (5 bases). V shed 1 base and J shed 5 bases, with 14 bases lying between them. The germline gives CDR1 SQVTM, CDR2 ANQGSEA. The CDR3 totals 14 residues. CDR3: CSVEAGRVGYGYTF. For the CDR3, the DNA is TGCAGCGTTGAAGCTGGCAGGGTAGGGTATGGCTACACCTTC.

This clone has just a few counts. CDR3 in amino acids: CASSAGLAGVDTQYF. In DNA, the CDR3 is TGTGCCAGCAGCGCGGGACTAGCGGGGGTAGATACGCAGTATTTT. The chain is built from TRBV2 and TRBJ2-3; TRBD2 matches 14 bases. Germline CDR1 reads SNHLY; CDR2 reads FYNNEI. The CDR3 has 15 residues. The junction had 4 bases not matched to a gene; V was cut back by 6 bases and J by 5 bases. Combining the CDR3 with reference TRBV2 and TRBJ2-3 gives the whole variable domain EPEVTQTPSHQVTQMGQEVILRCVPISNHLYFYWYRQILGQKVEFLVSFYNNEISEKSEIFDDQFSVERPDGSNFTLKIRSTKLEDSAMYFCASSAGLAGVDTQYFGPGTRLTVL.

The rearrangement links TRBV11-1 to TRBJ2-3, with D maybe TRBD2 (5 bases). CDR1 and CDR2 (germline): SGHAT, FQDESV (reference sequence). The CDR3 is 15 amino acids. V gave up 1 base and J gave up 0 bases, with 8 bases separating them. The CDR3 sequence: CASSLEERSTDTQYF. The CDR3 DNA follows: TGTGCCAGCAGCTTAGAGGAGCGGAGCACAGATACGCAGTATTTT.

The chain links TRBV29-1 to TRBJ2-1; TRBD2 might be the D (6 bases). V was clipped by 6 bases and J by 7 bases, with 19 bases between them. Germline V gene lookup returns CDR1 SQVTM and CDR2 ANQGSEA. There are 14 residues in the CDR3. For the CDR3, the DNA is TGCAGCGTCGACGACCTCTATAGCGGAAATGAGCAGTTCTTC. Translating gives CSVDDLYSGNEQFF.

This chain connects TRBV4-1 to TRBJ2-3; 7 bases map to TRBD2. The junction had 2 bases not matched to a gene; V was cut back by 1 base and J by 1 base. The CDR3 has 15 residues. CDR1 MGHRA and CDR2 YSYEKL come from the germline V gene. CDR3 sequence (DNA): TGCGCCAGCAGCCAAGGGAGCGGGGGCACAGATACGCAGTATTTT. As protein: CASSQGSGGTDTQYF.

The chain employs TRBV7-9 and TRBJ1-1; the match to TRBD1 covers 8 bases. CDR3 size: 15 residues. The junction had 6 bases not matched to a gene; V was cut back by 5 bases and J by 1 base. Germline lookup yields CDR1 SEHNR and CDR2 FQNEAQ (reference sequence). The CDR3 DNA is TGTGCCAGCAGCACCGGACAGGGCGGGAACACTGAAGCTTTCTTT. This sequence encodes CASSTGQGGNTEAFF.

This chain links TRBV29-1 with TRBJ2-4; D perhaps matches TRBD2 (5 bases). The CDR3 has 13 amino acids. Trimming took off 4 bases at V and 1 base at J, with 8 bases between the two ends. Germline V gene sequence: CDR1 SQVTM, CDR2 ANQGSEA. In DNA form, the CDR3 reads TGCAGCGTTGGAGGGTTGGCCAAAAACATTCAGTACTTC. Amino acid sequence: CSVGGLAKNIQYF.

The V call is TRBV6-6, the J call TRBJ1-2; 8 bases align to TRBD1. Germline V gene lookup returns CDR1 MNHNY and CDR2 SVGAGI (reference sequence). V was clipped by 6 bases and J by 5 bases; unmatched bases: 14. The CDR3 runs to 16 residues. CDR3 DNA sequence: TGTGCCAGCAGGCCGGGACAGGTGCCTGGGTTTTATGGCTACACCTTC. This gives the protein CASRPGQVPGFYGYTF.

The rearrangement joins TRBV6-1 to TRBJ1-2, with D unresolved. Trimming took off 2 bases at V and 4 bases at J, with 11 bases between the two ends. This CDR3 has 14 residues. Germline V gene lookup returns CDR1 MNHNS and CDR2 SASEGT. The CDR3 protein is CASSEIRGSYGYTF. CDR3 nucleotide sequence: TGTGCCAGCAGTGAAATCCGAGGGTCCTATGGCTACACCTTC.

The rearrangement links TRBV11-2 to TRBJ1-2; 7 bases are shared with TRBD1. Germline CDR1 reads SGHAT; CDR2 reads FQNNGV. CDR3 length: 15 residues. Trimming took 11 bases from V and 4 from J; bases not matched to a gene: 16. The CDR3 spells CASRSESRGTYGYTF. CDR3 nucleotide sequence: TGTGCCTCTAGGTCGGAGAGCAGGGGGACCTATGGCTACACCTTC.

The J gene is TRBJ1-2, the V gene TRBV19; 8 bases align to TRBD1. The length of the CDR3 is 16 residues. V was pared by 3 bases and J by 5 bases, with 11 bases of the junction left unmatched. CDR1 is LNHDA and CDR2 is SQIVND in the germline V gene (reference sequence). The CDR3 reads CASSISDRGQPYGYTF. The CDR3 DNA reads TGTGCCAGTAGTATCAGTGACAGGGGACAACCTTATGGCTACACCTTC.

The V call is TRBV10-3, the J call TRBJ1-2; 7 nucleotides align to TRBD1. Per the germline V gene, CDR1 is ENHRY and CDR2 is SYGVKD. The CDR3 runs to 12 residues. The ends lost 3 bases at V and 11 bases at J; junction bases unmatched: 6. CDR3 region: CAISDPQGRYTF. CDR3 coding DNA: TGTGCCATCAGTGACCCACAGGGGCGGTACACCTTC.

The CDR3 DNA reads TGTGCCAGCAGTGAAGGACTGAATTCACCCCTCCACTTT. Translating it yields CASSEGLNSPLHF. V is TRBV2 and J is TRBJ1-6; no reliable D call. The V end was cut by 1 base, the J end by 7 bases, with 5 bases between. Germline CDR1 SNHLY, CDR2 FYNNEI. The CDR3 runs to 13 residues. Drawing the rest from reference TRBV2 and TRBJ1-6, the complete variable domain is EPEVTQTPSHQVTQMGQEVILRCVPISNHLYFYWYRQILGQKVEFLVSFYNNEISEKSEIFDDQFSVERPDGSNFTLKIRSTKLEDSAMYFCASSEGLNSPLHFGNGTRLTVT.

The V gene is TRBV6-5, the J gene TRBJ2-2; 11 positions agree with TRBD2. With V trimmed by 6 bases and J by 8 bases, 5 bases remained unmatched. The CDR3 runs to 14 residues. Germline values: CDR1 MNHEY, CDR2 SVGAGI. CDR3 bases: TGTGCCAGCAGAGAACTAGCGGGGGCGGGGGAGCTGTTTTTT. This sequence encodes CASRELAGAGELFF.

The genes are TRBV6-1 and TRBJ1-5; D ambiguous. The CDR3 runs to 14 residues. V was clipped by 8 bases and J by 0 bases, with 11 bases between them. Germline loops: CDR1 MNHNS, CDR2 SASEGT. CDR3 in DNA: TGTGCCAGCCAGGTCGGGGTTAGCAATCAGCCCCAGCATTTT. Protein sequence: CASQVGVSNQPQHF.

The V and J genes are TRBV19 and TRBJ1-1; TRBD1 is a possible D gene (6 bases). The V gene's germline CDR1 is LNHDA and CDR2 SQIVND (reference sequence). V was shortened by 4 bases and J by 1 base, with 10 bases between the two germline ends. This CDR3 has 14 amino acids. CDR3 sequence: CASSTDRTNTEAFF. In DNA, the CDR3 is TGTGCCAGTAGTACTGACAGGACGAACACTGAAGCTTTCTTT.

The chain couples TRBV2 to TRBJ1-3; 7 bases are a match to TRBD1. The V and J ends lost 3 bases and 0 bases, in that order; junction bases with no gene match: 11. The CDR3 contains 18 residues. The germline V gene encodes CDR1 SNHLY and CDR2 FYNNEI. The CDR3 sequence: CASSERRTGPFSGNTIYF. The CDR3 region has the DNA TGTGCCAGCAGTGAGAGGAGGACAGGCCCTTTCTCTGGAAACACCATATATTTT.

The chain is built from TRBV30 and TRBJ1-5, with 8 bases matching TRBD1. The CDR3 contains 15 residues. Germline trimming cut 3 bases from V and 4 bases from J; bases unmatched to any gene: 8. Per the germline V gene, CDR1 is GTSNPN and CDR2 is SVGIG (reference sequence). CDR3 DNA: TGTGCCTGGAGCTTCGGACAGGGTGAAAATCAGCCCCAGCATTTT. Translation: CAWSFGQGENQPQHF.

V is TRBV6-1 and J is TRBJ1-1, with D uncertain. Germline CDR1 reads MNHNS; CDR2 reads SASEGT. The CDR3 runs 14 residues. The ends were cut back, 4 bases at V and 2 bases at J, with 11 bases in the middle. The CDR3 bases are TGTGCCAGCAGTGTAGTTCCCGCCAACACTGAAGCTTTCTTT. Translation: CASSVVPANTEAFF.

The chain links TRBV4-1 to TRBJ2-7; 8 bases are a match to TRBD1. The CDR3 extends over 15 amino acids. After removal of 2 bases from V and 4 bases from J, the junction contained 7 bases not matched to a gene. Germline V lookup: CDR1 MGHRA, CDR2 YSYEKL. The CDR3 loop is CASSQIPGGGYEQYF. DNA for the CDR3: TGCGCCAGCAGCCAAATCCCAGGGGGCGGATACGAGCAGTACTTC.